These 29 T cell receptor beta chains share one sample of origin, sequenced in a study of blood T cell repertoires in COVID-19. Generated by immunoSEQ multiplex PCR, the TCRdb table keeps only in-frame clones and is missing some. The sample holds roughly 250,000 clones, about 80% seen once. The sequenced sample consisted of peripheral blood. The receptors were sampled from an elderly woman with acute or convalescent COVID-19.

J is TRBJ2-7 and V is TRBV28; D may be TRBD2 (6 bases). V dropped 5 bases and J dropped 5 bases, with 19 bases sitting between them. The CDR3 is 15 amino acids. Germline assignment: CDR1 MDHEN and CDR2 SYDVKM. CDR3 DNA: TGTGCCAGCAGTCCCACAGGCGGGGTTCTCCACGAGCAGTACTTC. This translates into CASSPTGGVLHEQYF.

The chain links TRBV25-1 to TRBJ2-3; 9 bases align to TRBD2. Trimming removed 0 bases from V and 3 bases from J; junction bases left unmatched: 4. Germline V CDR1 and CDR2: MGHDK, SYGVNS. CDR3 length equals 16 residues. The CDR3: CASSEYLAGSTDTQYF. The CDR3, as DNA: TGTGCCAGCAGTGAATACCTAGCGGGGTCAACAGATACGCAGTATTTT. Full variable domain (remainder filled in from reference TRBV25-1 and TRBJ2-3): EADIYQTPRYLVIGTGKKITLECSQTMGHDKMYWYQQDPGMELHLIHYSYGVNSTEKGDLSSESTVSRIRTEHFPLTLESARPSHTSQYLCASSEYLAGSTDTQYFGPGTRLTVL.

This rearrangement joins TRBV7-8 to TRBJ2-7, with 8 bases aligning to TRBD2. V trimming: 3 bases; J trimming: 1 base; junction bases outside the gene matches: 2. CDR1 is SGHVS, CDR2 FQNEAQ, per germline. CDR3 length: 14 residues. As DNA, the CDR3 is TGTGCCAGCAGCTTCGTAGCGGGGTCCTACGAGCAGTACTTC. It encodes CASSFVAGSYEQYF.

V and J are TRBV29-1 and TRBJ1-1, with TRBD1 matching over 7 bases. From germline, CDR1 is SQVTM and CDR2 ANQGSEA. The trim removed 7 bases at V and 8 bases at J, leaving 13 bases unmatched. The length of the CDR3 is 13 residues. CDR3 DNA sequence: TGCAGCGCCGGGACAGAAGTCCCCCTGGAAGCTTTCTTT. It encodes CSAGTEVPLEAFF.

The chain has TRBV6-6 and TRBJ2-7, with D perhaps matching TRBD1 (6 bases). The CDR3 totals 15 residues. Looked up from germline, CDR1 is MNHNY and CDR2 is SVGAGI (reference sequence). Trimming pared 2 bases from V and 1 base from J, leaving 12 bases between. In DNA form, the CDR3 reads TGTGCCAGCAGTTACCTACAGGGACCATCCTACGAGCAGTACTTC. Encoded protein: CASSYLQGPSYEQYF.

The CDR3 DNA reads as TGTGCCAGCAAGGGACAGCGCCAAGGAGGTGGCTACACCTTC. Translated: CASKGQRQGGGYTF. The V gene is TRBV6-5, the J gene TRBJ1-2; 7 positions agree with TRBD1. This CDR3 has 14 residues. V lost 7 bases and J lost 7; bases outside the gene matches: 12. CDR1 and CDR2 from the germline V gene are MNHEY and SVGAGI.

The chain links TRBV6-5 to TRBJ2-7; D is possibly TRBD2 (6 bases). Germline V gives CDR1 MNHEY, CDR2 SVGAGI. The CDR3 has 15 amino acids. The V gene lost 6 bases and the J gene lost 6 bases, with 21 bases spanning the gap. CDR3 sequence: CASSRSGTGAFEQYF. Written as DNA, the CDR3 is TGTGCCAGCAGCCGATCCGGGACTGGGGCCTTCGAGCAGTACTTC.

The chain couples TRBV9 to TRBJ2-1; D might be TRBD2 (6 bases). V lost 4 bases and J 0 bases, leaving 11 bases between the germline ends. This CDR3 is 15 amino acids long. Germline V gene data show CDR1 as SGDLS and CDR2 as YYNGEE. CDR3 loop: CASSSDGSSYNEQFF. CDR3 DNA: TGTGCCAGCAGCTCGGACGGGAGCTCCTACAATGAGCAGTTCTTC.

The chain carries TRBV28 and TRBJ1-3, with D perhaps matching TRBD1 (5 bases). V was pared by 3 bases and J by 3 bases, with 9 bases between. Germline V CDR1 and CDR2: MDHEN, SYDVKM. The length of the CDR3 is 14 residues. DNA for the CDR3: TGTGCCAGCAGTTTGTTCAGGGATGGAAACACCATATATTTT. Its protein product is CASSLFRDGNTIYF.

The V call is TRBV30, the J call TRBJ1-5; tentatively, D is TRBD1 (6 bases). Germline V gene data show CDR1 as GTSNPN and CDR2 as SVGIG (reference sequence). The CDR3 totals 14 residues. V was clipped by 5 bases and J by 4 bases, with 15 bases between them. CDR3 DNA: TGTGCCTGGTCCCTACAAACAGGGAATCAGCCCCAGCATTTT. It translates to CAWSLQTGNQPQHF.

The chain carries TRBV28 and TRBJ2-7; TRBD1 matches 11 bases. Per the germline V gene, CDR1 is MDHEN and CDR2 is SYDVKM. With V trimmed by 7 bases and J by 0 bases, 5 bases remained unmatched. The CDR3 consists of 15 residues. CDR3 residues: CASKMGTGGSYEQYF. The CDR3, as DNA: TGTGCCAGCAAAATGGGGACAGGGGGCTCCTACGAGCAGTACTTC.

V and J are TRBV12-5 and TRBJ2-5, with 12 positions matching TRBD2. Germline lookup yields CDR1 LGHNT and CDR2 FRNRAP. Trimming removed 0 bases from V and 2 bases from J; junction bases left unmatched: 7. The CDR3 totals 18 residues. The CDR3 bases are TGTGCTAGTGGTTTGGTACCCCTAGCGGGGGGGCGGCAAGAGACCCAGTACTTC. Translation gives CASGLVPLAGGRQETQYF.

This rearrangement joins TRBV2 to TRBJ2-7, with D hard to call. Between the trimmed V and J ends, which lost 8 bases and 0 bases, there was a span of 8 bases. CDR3 length: 12 residues. CDR1 and CDR2 (germline): SNHLY, FYNNEI. The CDR3 reads CASRSSSYEQYF. The CDR3 nucleotides are TGTGCCAGCCGATCCAGCTCCTACGAGCAGTACTTC.

This clone was seen only once. This rearrangement joins TRBV7-8 to TRBJ1-2; 10 positions agree with TRBD1. The CDR3 length is 14 residues. V gave up 5 bases and J gave up 4 bases; unmatched junction bases: 4. Germline lookup yields CDR1 SGHVS and CDR2 FQNEAQ. Written as DNA, the CDR3 is TGTGCCAGCAGCAGGGACAGGGGCGGCTATGGCTACACCTTC. Translated, it gives CASSRDRGGYGYTF.

The V and J genes are TRBV29-1 and TRBJ2-7; possibly TRBD1 for D (6 bases). V was clipped by 7 bases and J by 2 bases, with 12 bases between them. Germline values: CDR1 SQVTM, CDR2 ANQGSEA. The CDR3 has 12 amino acids. DNA for the CDR3: TGCAGCGGGTTGACAGGAGCCTACGAGCAGTACTTC. This gives the protein CSGLTGAYEQYF.

The chain couples TRBV11-3 to TRBJ1-4; possible D gene TRBD1, 5 bases. The CDR3 covers 16 residues. Germline assignment: CDR1 SGHNT and CDR2 YENEEA. V dropped 9 bases and J dropped 8 bases, with 25 bases sitting between them. This chain's CDR3 is CASYGGQGQDGEKLFF. The DNA for the CDR3 is TGTGCCAGTTACGGTGGGCAGGGCCAGGATGGAGAAAAACTGTTTTTT.

The rearrangement links TRBV4-1 to TRBJ2-2, with 12 bases matching TRBD1. CDR3 length equals 17 residues. Germline CDR1 reads MGHRA; CDR2 reads YSYEKL. V shed 4 bases, J shed 4 bases, and the junction held 7 bases outside the gene matches. The CDR3 nucleotides are TGCGCCAGCAGCCGCCCCGGGACAGGGGGCAGCACCGGGGAGCTGTTTTTT. The encoded protein is CASSRPGTGGSTGELFF.

The chain couples TRBV6-5 to TRBJ2-3, with TRBD2 identical over 14 bases. The V gene end was trimmed by 6 bases and the J gene end by 4 bases; junction bases not matched to a gene: 3. This CDR3 region has 15 residues. Germline V CDR1 and CDR2: MNHEY, SVGAGI. The CDR3 sequence is CASRGTSGSADTQYF. The CDR3 DNA sequence: TGTGCCAGCAGGGGGACTAGCGGGAGTGCAGATACGCAGTATTTT.

This chain joins TRBV27 and TRBJ2-7, with TRBD2 matching over 8 bases. Germline V gene data show CDR1 as MNHEY and CDR2 as SMNVEV (reference sequence). The V gene end was trimmed by 2 bases and the J gene end by 2 bases; junction bases not matched to a gene: 5. CDR3 length: 15 amino acids. The CDR3 protein is CASSLRRGAPYEQYF. The CDR3 DNA reads TGTGCCAGCAGTTTACGGCGGGGGGCCCCCTACGAGCAGTACTTC.

A word on this clone: The sample carries other DNA sequences with the same CDR3. V usage is TRBV7-9 and J usage is TRBJ1-5, with 9 bases identical to TRBD1. The germline V gene encodes CDR1 SEHNR and CDR2 FQNEAQ (reference sequence). The CDR3 is made up of 14 amino acids. Germline trimming cut 5 bases from V and 4 bases from J; bases unmatched to any gene: 3. The CDR3 protein is CASSLGTGNQPQHF. In DNA, the CDR3 is TGTGCCAGCAGCCTTGGGACAGGGAATCAGCCCCAGCATTTT.

The CDR3 is CASSLRVGGALNYGYTF. The CDR3 DNA follows: TGTGCCAGCAGCTTAAGGGTCGGAGGGGCACTAAACTATGGCTACACCTTC. This chain links TRBV7-2 with TRBJ1-2; the D gene is possibly TRBD1 (5 bases). V lost 2 bases and J 2 bases, leaving 18 bases between the germline ends. The CDR3 covers 17 residues. Germline V gene lookup returns CDR1 SGHTA and CDR2 FQGNSA. The entire variable domain, with the rest obtained from reference TRBV7-2 and TRBJ1-2, is as follows: GAGVSQSPSNKVTEKGKDVELRCDPISGHTALYWYRQSLGQGLEFLIYFQGNSAPDKSGLPSDRFSAERTGGSVSTLTIQRTQQEDSAVYLCASSLRVGGALNYGYTFGSGTRLTVV.

This chain links TRBV5-6 with TRBJ1-1; TRBD1 matches at 8 bases. Per the germline V gene, CDR1 is SGHDT and CDR2 is YYEEEE. Trimming cost V 4 bases and J 8 bases; bases outside gene matches: 7. The CDR3 is 13 residues long. The CDR3 reads CASSKDRALEAFF. CDR3 coding DNA: TGTGCCAGCAGCAAGGACAGGGCGCTCGAAGCTTTCTTT.

This chain uses TRBV7-3 with TRBJ2-2; D uncertain. The germline V gene has CDR1 SGHTA and CDR2 FQGTGA. The CDR3 runs to 15 residues. V lost 0 bases to trimming and J lost 1 base, with 6 bases between them. CDR3 in amino acids: CASSLTPGNTGELFF. The CDR3 region has the DNA TGTGCCAGCAGCTTAACCCCGGGGAACACCGGGGAGCTGTTTTTT.

This chain uses TRBV28 with TRBJ2-7, with 9 bases that match TRBD1. The J segment lost 2 bases and the V segment lost 10 bases, leaving 9 bases of the junction unmatched. The CDR3 extends over 14 amino acids. Germline V gene lookup returns CDR1 MDHEN and CDR2 SYDVKM. The CDR3 protein is CATQSGQGAYEQYF. CDR3 nucleotide sequence: TGTGCCACTCAGTCGGGACAGGGAGCCTACGAGCAGTACTTC.

The chain carries TRBV5-1 and TRBJ1-3, with TRBD1 as a possible D gene (6 bases). This CDR3 is 17 amino acids long. V lost 4 bases to trimming and J lost 4 bases, with 21 bases between them. The germline CDR1 and CDR2 sequences are SGHRS and YFSETQ. In DNA form, the CDR3 reads TGCGCCAGCAGCCGGAAACCACAGGGAACGGAGGGAAACACCATATATTTT. The encoded protein is CASSRKPQGTEGNTIYF. The complete variable domain, with remaining parts taken from reference TRBV5-1 and TRBJ1-3, reads KAGVTQTPRYLIKTRGQQVTLSCSPISGHRSVSWYQQTPGQGLQFLFEYFSETQRNKGNFPGRFSGRQFSNSRSEMNVSTLELGDSALYLCASSRKPQGTEGNTIYFGEGSWLTVV.

This clone appeared a few times. The chain joins TRBV27 to TRBJ2-5; 9 positions match TRBD1. From germline, CDR1 is MNHEY and CDR2 SMNVEV (reference sequence). The CDR3 contains 14 residues. V was pared by 2 bases and J by 4 bases, with 2 bases of the junction left unmatched. The CDR3 region has the DNA TGTGCCAGCAGTTTACGGACAGGGGTAGAGACCCAGTACTTC. Translating gives CASSLRTGVETQYF.

The J gene is TRBJ1-2, the V gene TRBV19; 7 bases map to TRBD1. Looked up from germline, CDR1 is LNHDA and CDR2 is SQIVND (reference sequence). The length of the CDR3 is 14 residues. V gave up 5 bases and J gave up 4 bases; unmatched junction bases: 7. The CDR3, as DNA: TGTGCCAGTAGTCCAGGGACAGTAGTCTATGGCTACACCTTC. This sequence encodes CASSPGTVVYGYTF.

The rearrangement uses TRBV18 and TRBJ1-5, with 10 positions matching TRBD1. The CDR3 runs 15 residues. The J segment lost 4 bases and the V segment lost 3 bases, leaving 3 bases of the junction unmatched. Germline CDR1 and CDR2: KGHSH and LQKENI. CDR3 in DNA: TGTGCCAGCTCACCTGGACAGGGGGGGAATCAGCCCCAGCATTTT. This sequence encodes CASSPGQGGNQPQHF.

The chain joins TRBV6-5 to TRBJ2-1; 9 bases map to TRBD1. CDR3 length: 16 amino acids. Per germline, CDR1 MNHEY and CDR2 SVGAGI. Trimming cost V 0 bases and J 4 bases; bases outside gene matches: 4. The CDR3 region has the DNA TGTGCCAGCAGTTACTCCGCACAGGGGGCGTACAATGAGCAGTTCTTC. This sequence encodes CASSYSAQGAYNEQFF.